Shown below are 12 T cell receptor beta chains from a single sample sequenced in a study of early T cells in non-severe SARS-CoV-2 infection. TCRdb reprocessed the 5' RACE reads with MiXCR, giving one entry per CDR3 protein. This repertoire shows more than 85,000 distinct CDR3 sequences, roughly 12% found once; its top ten account for about 3.8%. The source material was whole blood, sampled at baseline. The receptors shown here come from an adult who was a healthcare worker with PCR-confirmed SARS-CoV-2 infection or an uninfected control (not recorded which).

The chain couples TRBV12-3 or TRBV12-4 to TRBJ1-3; TRBD1 matches at 9 bases. The length of the CDR3 is 15 residues. Trimming at V came to 3 bases and at J to 7 bases, leaving 7 bases not matched to a gene. This CDR3 is CASSFYGQGSNTIYF. In DNA, the CDR3 is TGTGCCAGCAGTTTCTATGGACAGGGGTCGAACACCATATATTTT.

The chain is built from TRBV6-1 and TRBJ1-6; D uncertain. The V gene's germline CDR1 is MNHNS and CDR2 SASEGT. The CDR3 has 14 residues. Trimming cost V 3 bases and J 5 bases, with 8 bases left between them. The CDR3 reads CASSDGRHNSPLHF. The DNA for the CDR3 is TGTGCCAGCAGTGATGGCAGACATAATTCACCCCTCCACTTT.

V is TRBV18 and J is TRBJ1-5; D unclear. V lost 1 base, J lost 5 bases, and 9 bases lay in between. Per the germline V gene, CDR1 is KGHSH and CDR2 is LQKENI. The CDR3 has 14 amino acids. The CDR3 sequence: CASSPQGSDQPQHF. CDR3 bases: TGTGCCAGCTCACCACAAGGGAGCGATCAGCCCCAGCATTTT.

The CDR3 nucleotides read TGCAGCGTTACCGAACCAGGGGCCTTAGCCAAAAACATTCAGTACTTC. Its translation is CSVTEPGALAKNIQYF. The V and J genes are TRBV29-1 and TRBJ2-4, with D perhaps matching TRBD1 (6 bases). Germline loops: CDR1 SQVTM, CDR2 ANQGSEA. V shed 5 bases and J shed 0 bases, with 17 bases lying between them. CDR3 size: 16 residues.

This clonotype was counted a few times. This chain joins TRBV2 and TRBJ2-1; no clear D gene. Trimming took off 0 bases at V and 4 bases at J, with 19 bases between the two ends. The CDR3 sequence is 18 residues long. Germline V gives CDR1 SNHLY, CDR2 FYNNEI. CDR3 residues: CASSEAGTRSRGYNEQFF. The DNA for the CDR3 is TGTGCCAGCAGTGAAGCTGGTACGCGCTCTCGAGGATACAATGAGCAGTTCTTC. Based on the CDR3 plus reference TRBV2 and TRBJ2-1, the full variable domain is EPEVTQTPSHQVTQMGQEVILRCVPISNHLYFYWYRQILGQKVEFLVSFYNNEISEKSEIFDDQFSVERPDGSNFTLKIRSTKLEDSAMYFCASSEAGTRSRGYNEQFFGPGTRLTVL.

This clonotype was picked up many times. The chain has TRBV14 and TRBJ1-1; no firm D call. Germline loops: CDR1 SGHDN, CDR2 FVKESK. V was shortened by 0 bases and J by 0 bases, with 11 bases between the two germline ends. The CDR3 has 16 residues. This chain's CDR3 is CASSQDRSELNTEAFF. The CDR3 nucleotides read TGTGCCAGCAGCCAAGATCGGTCCGAGCTGAACACTGAAGCTTTCTTT.

This clonotype was observed a few times. The chain couples TRBV3-1 to TRBJ2-3, with TRBD2 matching over 11 bases. Germline CDR1 LGHDT, CDR2 YNNKEL (reference sequence). Trimming at V came to 4 bases and at J to 1 base, leaving 10 bases not matched to a gene. The CDR3 runs 18 residues. Written as DNA, the CDR3 is TGTGCCAGCAGCCGTAGGCTAGCGGGGGGCAGAGGCACAGATACGCAGTATTTT. It yields the protein CASSRRLAGGRGTDTQYF.

The chain carries TRBV30 and TRBJ1-5; 7 bases match TRBD1. The CDR3 covers 13 residues. With V trimmed by 3 bases and J by 7 bases, 6 bases remained unmatched. Germline assignment: CDR1 GTSNPN and CDR2 SVGIG (reference sequence). CDR3 sequence: CAWSQGERQPQHF. The CDR3 nucleotides are TGTGCCTGGAGCCAGGGGGAACGGCAGCCCCAGCATTTT.

This clonotype ranks as medium-sized. The V and J genes are TRBV28 and TRBJ2-7; 11 nucleotides line up with TRBD1. The CDR3 is 15 residues long. After removal of 7 bases from V and 5 bases from J, the junction contained 10 bases not matched to a gene. Germline values: CDR1 MDHEN, CDR2 SYDVKM. Written as DNA, the CDR3 is TGTGCCAGCACCTTTCAGGGACAGGGGGGGAACGAGCAGTACTTC. Translating gives CASTFQGQGGNEQYF. The variable domain in full, with the rest retrieved from reference TRBV28 and TRBJ2-7, is DVKVTQSSRYLVKRTGEKVFLECVQDMDHENMFWYRQDPGLGLRLIYFSYDVKMKEKGDIPEGYSVSREKKERFSLILESASTNQTSMYLCASTFQGQGGNEQYFGPGTRLTVT.

This clonotype was picked up a small number of times. The junction departs from the called germline gene at one end, perhaps through a read error. DNA of the CDR3: TGTGCCAGCAGCGTAGCGGTGCGCACCGGGGAGCTGTTTTTT. Encoded protein: CASSVAVRTGELFF. This chain connects TRBV7-9 to TRBJ2-2, with TRBD2 as a possible D gene (6 bases). There are 14 residues in the CDR3. CDR1 SEHNR and CDR2 FQNEAQ come from the germline V gene (reference sequence).

This clonotype was observed many times. The chain links TRBV9 to TRBJ1-6; D is uncertain. The germline V gene encodes CDR1 SGDLS and CDR2 YYNGEE. V lost 0 bases and J 7 bases, leaving 8 bases between the germline ends. This CDR3 has 14 amino acids. CDR3 sequence (DNA): TGTGCCAGCAGCGTAGTCCCTGAGAATTCACCCCTCCACTTT. It encodes CASSVVPENSPLHF.

This clonotype was observed at least ten times. This sequence joins TRBV12-5 and TRBJ1-1; D unresolved. The CDR3 contains 14 residues. The V end lost 2 bases, the J end lost 2 bases, and 9 bases lay between the germline ends. Looked up from germline, CDR1 is LGHNT and CDR2 is FRNRAP. CDR3: CASGLYQPNTEAFF. CDR3 nucleotides: TGTGCTAGTGGTTTGTATCAACCTAACACTGAAGCTTTCTTT.